This T cell receptor (beta chain) was recorded in a study of identical twins. With 6 bases clipped from V and 9 bases from J, the junction kept 10 bases outside the gene matches. The germline CDR1 and CDR2 sequences are LGHDT and YNNKEL (reference sequence). The CDR3 runs 15 residues. TCRdb recomputed calls from the 5' RACE reads with MiXCR, one row per CDR3 protein. The sample has hundreds of thousands of distinct CDR3 sequences; approximately 9% are singletons. Study-level results: Researchers reported excess low generation probability among twin-shared out-of-frame alpha sequences. Interpretation of the results relied on cross-sectional statistical analysis and not on following the same donors.

Healthy Caucasians were all of the donors. Comment on this clonotype: The antigen remains unidentified.

In addition, the sample was reused for a study of yellow fever vaccine responses in identical twins.

The sequence was obtained from a woman under 30 in good health. This chain joins TRBV3-1 and TRBJ2-1, with 11 bases aligning to TRBD2. Sequenced input: PBMCs. CDR3 sequence reads: CASRALAGVWGEQFF. The DNA for the CDR3 is TGTGCCAGCAGGGCACTAGCGGGGGTCTGGGGTGAGCAGTTCTTC.